Shown below are 26 T cell receptor beta chains from a single sample sequenced in a study of blood T cell repertoires in COVID-19. The method was immunoSEQ multiplex PCR; TCRdb's version includes in-frame clones alone and lacks a portion of them. The sample includes about 170,000 clones, around 90% of them seen just once. Sequencing was performed on peripheral blood. These receptors originate from a man aged 60 to 75 with COVID-19, enrolled during active disease.

The gene calls are TRBV7-9 and TRBJ1-2; no clear D. The CDR3 has 14 residues. V shed 0 bases and J shed 7 bases, with 12 bases lying between them. The germline V gene has CDR1 SEHNR and CDR2 FQNEAQ (reference sequence). The CDR3 nucleotides are TGTGCCAGCAGCTTAGCGGGCAGGCTAAGTGGCTACACCTTC. Its protein is CASSLAGRLSGYTF.

The rearrangement uses TRBV7-2 and TRBJ2-1, with 12 bases matching TRBD2. The V and J ends lost 1 base and 5 bases, in that order; junction bases with no gene match: 3. CDR1 is SGHTA, CDR2 FQGNSA, per germline. The CDR3 covers 16 residues. CDR3 nucleotide sequence: TGTGCCAGCAGCTTAGGCCTAGCGGGAGGGAACAATGAGCAGTTCTTC. Protein sequence: CASSLGLAGGNNEQFF.

The chain uses TRBV7-3 and TRBJ2-2; D is unclear. The CDR3 is 15 amino acids. With 2 bases removed from V and 2 bases from J, the gap between germline ends came to 9 bases. The germline CDR1 and CDR2 sequences are SGHTA and FQGTGA. CDR3 loop: CASSLFPLNTGELFF. CDR3 DNA sequence: TGTGCCAGCAGCTTATTCCCCCTCAACACCGGGGAGCTGTTTTTT.

V is TRBV29-1 and J is TRBJ1-2; a weak D match, TRBD1 (5 bases). This CDR3 is built from 11 residues. V shed 7 bases and J shed 4 bases, with 10 bases lying between them. Germline CDR1 reads SQVTM; CDR2 reads ANQGSEA. The CDR3 region is CSASGLYGYTF. In nucleotides, the CDR3 is TGCAGCGCCTCGGGACTCTATGGCTACACCTTC.

In nucleotides, the CDR3 is TGCGCCAGCAGTGAGGCACTAGCGGGAGTTTCAGATACGCAGTATTTT. It is translated as CASSEALAGVSDTQYF. V gene TRBV10-1 combines with J gene TRBJ2-3; 11 bases match TRBD2. With V trimmed by 2 bases and J by 4 bases, 5 bases remained unmatched. Germline values: CDR1 WNHNN, CDR2 SYGVQD (reference sequence). The CDR3 spans 16 residues.

V usage is TRBV3-1 (or the pseudogene TRBV3-2) and J usage is TRBJ2-5; 8 bases match TRBD1. From germline, CDR1 is LGHDT and CDR2 YNNKEL (reference sequence). Germline trimming cut 7 bases from V and 3 bases from J; bases unmatched to any gene: 4. The CDR3 extends over 13 amino acids. CDR3 sequence reads: CASTTGGEETQYF. In nucleotides, the CDR3 is TGTGCCAGCACAACAGGGGGTGAAGAGACCCAGTACTTC.

This rearrangement joins TRBV7-3 to TRBJ2-1, with TRBD1 as a possible D gene (9 bases). From germline, CDR1 is SGHTA and CDR2 FQGTGA. The CDR3 has 17 amino acids. V was shortened by 5 bases and J by 9 bases, with 26 bases between the two germline ends. CDR3 DNA sequence: TGTGCCAGCAGCCCAGCGGGGGTACAGGGGGCTTTTATTGAGCAGTTCTTC. The encoded protein is CASSPAGVQGAFIEQFF. The entire variable domain, with the rest obtained from reference TRBV7-3 and TRBJ2-1, is as follows: GAGVSQTPSNKVTEKGKYVELRCDPISGHTALYWYRQSLGQGPEFLIYFQGTGAADDSGLPNDRFFAVRPEGSVSTLKIQRTERGDSAVYLCASSPAGVQGAFIEQFFGPGTRLTVL.

The V call is TRBV28, the J call TRBJ1-1; maybe TRBD1 (6 bases). The germline gives CDR1 MDHEN, CDR2 SYDVKM. V shed 6 bases and J shed 0 bases, with 11 bases lying between them. The CDR3 covers 14 residues. The CDR3 region has the DNA TGTGCCAGCAGGCCCGGGACACTGAACACTGAAGCTTTCTTT. It translates to CASRPGTLNTEAFF. The variable domain in full, with the rest retrieved from reference TRBV28 and TRBJ1-1, is DVKVTQSSRYLVKRTGEKVFLECVQDMDHENMFWYRQDPGLGLRLIYFSYDVKMKEKGDIPEGYSVSREKKERFSLILESASTNQTSMYLCASRPGTLNTEAFFGQGTRLTVV.

V is TRBV6-4 and J is TRBJ1-5; no clear D gene. There are 13 residues in the CDR3. The V gene lost 3 bases and the J gene lost 3 bases, with 6 bases spanning the gap. The germline CDR1 and CDR2 sequences are MRHNA and SNTAGT. CDR3 nucleotide sequence: TGTGCCAGCAGTGAGGAGTACAATCAGCCCCAGCATTTT. The encoded protein is CASSEEYNQPQHF.

V and J are TRBV21-1 and TRBJ1-1. TRBV21-1 is assigned pseudogene status. The CDR3 is made up of 15 amino acids. The CDR3 sequence is CASSKEREGVTEAFF. CDR3 nucleotides: TGTGCCAGCAGCAAAGAGCGGGAAGGTGTTACTGAAGCTTTCTTT.

This chain connects TRBV28 to TRBJ2-4, with D uncertain. V was clipped by 5 bases and J by 0 bases, with 5 bases between them. CDR1 MDHEN and CDR2 SYDVKM come from the germline V gene. This CDR3 is built from 13 residues. The CDR3 coding sequence is TGTGCCAGCAGTCCCTTAGCCAAAAACATTCAGTACTTC. Its translation: CASSPLAKNIQYF.

The J gene is TRBJ2-1, the V gene TRBV12-5, with 8 nucleotides matching TRBD1. V was clipped by 4 bases and J by 2 bases; unmatched bases: 4. Germline V gene sequence: CDR1 LGHNT, CDR2 FRNRAP. This CDR3 is 15 amino acids long. The CDR3 here is CASGSGGPTYNEQFF. The DNA for the CDR3 is TGTGCTAGTGGTTCAGGGGGCCCGACCTACAATGAGCAGTTCTTC.

Only a few counts were recorded for this clone. This chain uses TRBV9 with TRBJ1-6, with 7 bases identical to TRBD1. The V gene's germline CDR1 is SGDLS and CDR2 YYNGEE. There are 14 residues in the CDR3. The trim removed 4 bases at V and 5 bases at J, leaving 3 bases unmatched. The CDR3 coding sequence is TGTGCCAGCAGCCAGGGACAGAATAATTCACCCCTCCACTTT. Translated: CASSQGQNNSPLHF.

The rearrangement joins TRBV5-6 to TRBJ1-6; TRBD1 is a possible D gene (5 bases). The CDR3 consists of 14 residues. Trimming took off 2 bases at V and 7 bases at J, with 10 bases between the two ends. Per germline, CDR1 SGHDT and CDR2 YYEEEE. The CDR3 loop reads CASSLIGENSPLHF. CDR3 DNA sequence: TGTGCCAGCAGCTTAATAGGGGAAAATTCACCCCTCCACTTT.

This chain joins TRBV6-5 and TRBJ1-2, with a weak D call TRBD1 (5 bases). This CDR3 is built from 16 residues. Trimming removed 3 bases at V and 0 bases at J, with 14 bases between. Germline-derived CDR1 and CDR2 are MNHEY and SVGAGI. The CDR3 sequence: CASSYLWGDSNYGYTF. CDR3 sequence (DNA): TGTGCCAGCAGTTATTTGTGGGGGGACTCTAACTATGGCTACACCTTC.

This chain uses TRBV11-2 with TRBJ2-5, with TRBD2 identical over 9 bases. This CDR3 region has 15 residues. CDR1 SGHAT and CDR2 FQNNGV come from the germline V gene. The junction had 9 bases not matched to a gene; V was cut back by 5 bases and J by 5 bases. The CDR3 nucleotides are TGTGCCAGCAGCGAAAGTTATGCGGGAGGGGAGACCCAGTACTTC. Translation gives CASSESYAGGETQYF.

The V and J genes are TRBV28 and TRBJ2-1; D not certain. CDR3 length: 13 residues. Trimming stripped 1 base from V and 10 bases from J, with 11 bases between. Germline lookup yields CDR1 MDHEN and CDR2 SYDVKM. The chain's CDR3 is CASSLSAWSEQFF. The CDR3 DNA follows: TGTGCCAGCAGTTTATCCGCATGGAGCGAGCAGTTCTTC.

The rearrangement uses TRBV5-5 and TRBJ1-3, with D perhaps matching TRBD1 (5 bases). The CDR3 contains 16 residues. Germline V gene sequence: CDR1 SGHKS, CDR2 YYEKEE (reference sequence). Trimming left V 2 bases short and J 4 bases short, with 16 bases between. CDR3 loop: CASSLLQRGSGNTIYF. The CDR3 DNA is TGTGCCAGCAGCTTACTCCAAAGGGGCTCAGGAAACACCATATATTTT.

This clone was seen once. The CDR3 nucleotides read TGTGCCACCAGCACCGGGACAAAATACGAGCAGTACTTC. Translated, it gives CATSTGTKYEQYF. The chain carries TRBV24-1 and TRBJ2-7, with D perhaps TRBD1 (6 bases). CDR3 length: 13 residues. Germline lookup yields CDR1 KGHDR and CDR2 SFDVKD. V lost 7 bases and J 4 bases, leaving 13 bases between the germline ends.

CDR3 DNA: TGTGCCACCAGCAGAGATGGGAGGGGTGCGAATCAGCCCCAGCATTTT. Its protein is CATSRDGRGANQPQHF. This chain uses TRBV15 with TRBJ1-5; D is possibly TRBD1 (5 bases). CDR1 LNHNV and CDR2 YYDKDF come from the germline V gene (reference sequence). The CDR3 runs 16 residues. The V end was cut by 0 bases, the J end by 4 bases, with 13 bases between.

The rearrangement uses TRBV24-1 and TRBJ2-1; weak D call: TRBD2 (5 bases). Trimming left V 0 bases short and J 11 bases short, with 7 bases between. Germline loops: CDR1 KGHDR, CDR2 SFDVKD. This CDR3 is built from 12 residues. CDR3 DNA: TGTGCCACCAGTGATTTGGCCGGGAAGCAGTTCTTC. Translated: CATSDLAGKQFF.

V is TRBV7-2 and J is TRBJ1-5; D might be TRBD1 (6 bases). Between the trimmed V and J ends, which lost 4 bases and 2 bases, there was a span of 15 bases. The CDR3 spans 16 residues. Germline assignment: CDR1 SGHTA and CDR2 FQGNSA. As DNA, the CDR3 is TGTGCCAGCAGCTCCAATCTGGGGGCGGGCAATCAGCCCCAGCATTTT. It codes for CASSSNLGAGNQPQHF.

The count of this clone is one. The rearrangement links TRBV24-1 to TRBJ2-1; possible D gene TRBD1, 6 bases. Trimming stripped 3 bases from V and 1 base from J, with 15 bases between. This CDR3 is 17 amino acids long. Germline V lookup: CDR1 KGHDR, CDR2 SFDVKD. The CDR3 protein is CATSDQKTGGSYNEQFF. The CDR3 DNA follows: TGTGCCACCAGTGATCAGAAGACAGGAGGATCCTACAATGAGCAGTTCTTC.

CDR3 nucleotides: TGTGCCAGCATTTCCGGGCGAGGGCACACTGAAGCTTTCTTT. It translates to CASISGRGHTEAFF. J is TRBJ1-1 and V is TRBV2; D remains unclear. Trimming pared 7 bases from V and 3 bases from J, leaving 15 bases between. Germline V CDR1 and CDR2: SNHLY, FYNNEI. CDR3 length: 14 amino acids. Looking up the rest from reference TRBV2 and TRBJ1-1 gives the full variable domain: EPEVTQTPSHQVTQMGQEVILRCVPISNHLYFYWYRQILGQKVEFLVSFYNNEISEKSEIFDDQFSVERPDGSNFTLKIRSTKLEDSAMYFCASISGRGHTEAFFGQGTRLTVV.

The chain uses TRBV6-5 and TRBJ1-1; D gene ambiguous. V gave up 10 bases and J gave up 3 bases, with 18 bases separating them. The CDR3 is 14 amino acids. Germline V lookup: CDR1 MNHEY, CDR2 SVGAGI. In nucleotides, the CDR3 is TGTGCCATAGAGGAGCTGCTTCGGTACACTGAAGCTTTCTTT. Translating it yields CAIEELLRYTEAFF.

The gene calls are TRBV5-1 and TRBJ2-3, with 8 nucleotides matching TRBD1. There are 15 residues in the CDR3. With V trimmed by 3 bases and J by 5 bases, 8 bases remained unmatched. Germline-derived CDR1 and CDR2 are SGHRS and YFSETQ. This CDR3 reads CASSWEDREKDTQYF. The CDR3 DNA reads as TGCGCCAGCAGCTGGGAGGACAGGGAGAAAGATACGCAGTATTTT.